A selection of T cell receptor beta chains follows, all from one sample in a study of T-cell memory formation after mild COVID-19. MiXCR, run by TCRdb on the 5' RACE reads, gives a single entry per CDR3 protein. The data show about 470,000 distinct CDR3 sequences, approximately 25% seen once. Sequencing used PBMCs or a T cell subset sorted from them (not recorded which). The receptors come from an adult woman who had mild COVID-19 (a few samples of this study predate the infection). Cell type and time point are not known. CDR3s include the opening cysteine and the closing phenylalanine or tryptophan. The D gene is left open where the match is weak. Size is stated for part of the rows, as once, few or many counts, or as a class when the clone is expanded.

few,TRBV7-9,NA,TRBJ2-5,TGTGCCAGCAGCTTAGATACTACGCAAGAGACCCAGTACTTC,CASSLDTTQETQYF
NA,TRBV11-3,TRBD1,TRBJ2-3,TGTGCCAGCAGCCCTTCACGGGACAGCTTGGGCACAGATACGCAGTATTTT,CASSPSRDSLGTDTQYF
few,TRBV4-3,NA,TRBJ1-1,TGCGCCAGCAGCCAAGATATTGGGCAGCAGAACACTGAAGCTTTCTTT,CASSQDIGQQNTEAFF
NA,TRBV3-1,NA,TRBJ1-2,TGTGCCAGCAGCCAAGTGGGTTTCTATGGCTACACCTTC,CASSQVGFYGYTF
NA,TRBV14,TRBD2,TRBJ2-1,TGTGCCAGCAAGGGGAGGGGTAATGAGCAGTTCTTC,CASKGRGNEQFF
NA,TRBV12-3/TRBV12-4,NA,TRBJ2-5,TGTGCCAGCAGTTTTGGCAGGGTAGAGACCCAGTACTTC,CASSFGRVETQYF
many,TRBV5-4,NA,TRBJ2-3,TGTGCCAGCAGTACTAGCACAGATACGCAGTATTTT,CASSTSTDTQYF
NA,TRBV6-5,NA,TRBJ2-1,TGTGCCAGCATCCCCAGGGTCCGCTACAATGAGCAGTTCTTC,CASIPRVRYNEQFF
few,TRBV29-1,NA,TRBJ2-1,TGCAGCGTTGGGACTTTTACCCCTGTCAATGAGCAGTTCTTC,CSVGTFTPVNEQFF
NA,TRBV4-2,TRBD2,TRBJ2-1,TGTGCCAGCAGCCAAGGCCTAGCGGTATACAATGAGCAGTTCTTC,CASSQGLAVYNEQFF
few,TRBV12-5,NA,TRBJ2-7,TGTGCTAGTGGTCAACGGGTCGACGGATACGAGCAGTACTTC,CASGQRVDGYEQYF
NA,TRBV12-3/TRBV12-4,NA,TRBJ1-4,TGTGCCAGCAGTCCAGACAGACATAATGAAAAACTGTTTTTT,CASSPDRHNEKLFF
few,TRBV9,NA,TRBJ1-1,TGTGCCAGCAGCGTAGATAATCGTTTTAATGAAGCTTTCTTT,CASSVDNRFNEAFF
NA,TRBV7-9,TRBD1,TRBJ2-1,TGTGCCAGCAGCGCCGGGACAGGGTGGATCGAGCAGTTCTTC,CASSAGTGWIEQFF
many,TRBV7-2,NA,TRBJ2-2,TGTGCCAGCAGCTCGGGAGATTTCACCGGGGAGCTGTTTTTT,CASSSGDFTGELFF
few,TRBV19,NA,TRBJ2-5,TGTGCCAGTAGGGCCGCAGGAGAGACCCAGTACTTC,CASRAAGETQYF
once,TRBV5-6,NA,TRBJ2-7,TGTGCCAGCAGCTTGGTGGGGGACCCGGGAGACGAGCAGTACTTC,CASSLVGDPGDEQYF
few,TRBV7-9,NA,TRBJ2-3,TGTGCCAGCAGCCGGGGACACCCAAGCACAGATACGCAGTATTTT,CASSRGHPSTDTQYF
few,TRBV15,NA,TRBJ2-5,TGTGCCACCAGCAGAGATACGGGAGAGACCCAGTACTTC,CATSRDTGETQYF
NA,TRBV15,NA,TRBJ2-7,TGTGCCACCAGCAAGCTAGGGACGGATTACGAGCAGTACTTC,CATSKLGTDYEQYF
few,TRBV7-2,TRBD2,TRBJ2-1,TGTGCCAGCAGCTTAGTGGGGAGGACTAGCGGTCTCAATGAGCAGTTCTTC,CASSLVGRTSGLNEQFF
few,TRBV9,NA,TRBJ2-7,TGTGCCAGCAGCGTATCCGGCGGGACAGCCCACGACGAGCAGTACTTC,CASSVSGGTAHDEQYF
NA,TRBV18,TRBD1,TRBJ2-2,TGTGCCAGCTCACCACGCGGACAGGGAGACACCGGGGAGCTGTTTTTT,CASSPRGQGDTGELFF
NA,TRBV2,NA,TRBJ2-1,TGTGCCAGCAGCCCGAGGGCAAACTCCTGCAATGAGCAGTTCTTC,CASSPRANSCNEQFF
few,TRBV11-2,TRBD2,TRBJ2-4,TGTGCCAGCAGCTCGGGACTAGCGGGAGGGACCATTCAGTACTTC,CASSSGLAGGTIQYF
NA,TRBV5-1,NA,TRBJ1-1,TGCGCCAGCAGCTTGGCTTTCGGAGACACTGAAGCTTTCTTT,CASSLAFGDTEAFF
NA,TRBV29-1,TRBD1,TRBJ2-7,TGCAGCGCGGACAGGGGCTACGAGCAGTACTTC,CSADRGYEQYF
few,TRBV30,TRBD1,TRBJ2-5,TGTGCCTGGAGTGCCGGGACAGGGGGCGCAACGGAGACCCAGTACTTC,CAWSAGTGGATETQYF
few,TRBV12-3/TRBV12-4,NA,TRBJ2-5,TGTGCCAGCAGTTTATCGTGGGAAGAGACCCAGTACTTC,CASSLSWEETQYF
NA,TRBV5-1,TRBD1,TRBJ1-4,TGCGCCAGCAGCTCAGACAGGGCCACTAATGAAAAACTGTTTTTT,CASSSDRATNEKLFF
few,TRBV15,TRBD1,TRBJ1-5,TGTGCCACCAGCAGAGGCCCGGGACAGGGGTATCAGCCCCAGCATTTT,CATSRGPGQGYQPQHF
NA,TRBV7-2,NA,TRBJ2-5,TGTGCCAGCAGCCCCCGACAGGACGGGTCCCAGTACTTC,CASSPRQDGSQYF
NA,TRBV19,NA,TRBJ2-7,TGTGCCAGTAGTATTGCACAGGCTTCGGGCGAGCAGTACTTC,CASSIAQASGEQYF
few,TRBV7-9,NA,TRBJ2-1,TGTGCCAGCGACCGGCGTGGTGAGCAGTTCTTC,CASDRRGEQFF
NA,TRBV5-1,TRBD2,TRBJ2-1,TGCGCCAGCAGGGGGCTAGCGGGGGGGACCGGCTACAATGAGCAGTTCTTC,CASRGLAGGTGYNEQFF
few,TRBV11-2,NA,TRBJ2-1,TGTGCCAGCAGCTTAATCAGGAGTAGGTCCTACAATGAGCAGTTCTTC,CASSLIRSRSYNEQFF
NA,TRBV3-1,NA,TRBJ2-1,TGTGCCAGCAACGGGCCAGGGTCCTACAATGAGCAGTTCTTC,CASNGPGSYNEQFF
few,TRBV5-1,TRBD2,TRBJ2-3,TGCGCCAGCAGCCAAGGAGCGGGGGGTTTCATAGATACGCAGTATTTT,CASSQGAGGFIDTQYF
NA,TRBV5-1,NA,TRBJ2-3,TGCGCCAGCAGCTTGGCGGACAGTGGCGATACGCAGTATTTT,CASSLADSGDTQYF
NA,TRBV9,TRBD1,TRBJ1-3,TGTGCCAGCAGCGGCAGACAGGGGGCTTACTCTGGAAACACCATATATTTT,CASSGRQGAYSGNTIYF